This TCR beta chain came from a study of cytomegalovirus exposure and HLA in healthy donors. Study conclusions and caveats: The authors enumerated 150 to 200 TCR beta chains as linked to cytomegalovirus.

The CDR3 length is 12 residues. From germline, CDR1 is SGHTA and CDR2 FQGTGA. Trimming shortened V by 1 base and J by 10 bases, and 8 bases separated the two germline ends. With respect to this clone: The antigen is undetermined.

In the PCR, 60 Vbeta and 13 Jbeta primers were used. Repertoires were generated with immunoSEQ multiplex PCR, while TCRdb's copy carries only in-frame clones and drops some. The table includes 150,000 or so clones, more than 75% detected once. The rearrangement links TRBV7-3 to TRBJ2-1, with D perhaps TRBD2 (6 bases). The origin of this receptor is a woman between 40 and 55 years old in good health and CMV-seronegative. Material for sequencing was PBMCs. CDR3 in amino acids: CASSLMAGEQFF. In nucleotides, the CDR3 is TGTGCCAGCAGCTTAATGGCGGGGGAGCAGTTCTTC.